This T cell receptor (beta chain) stems from a study of blood T cell repertoires in COVID-19. Study details: The United States, Italy and Spain supplied acute and convalescent COVID-19 samples.

Method: immunoSEQ multiplex PCR; TCRdb's copy keeps in-frame clones and lacks some. The sample holds some 260,000 clones, more than 75% seen once. From germline, CDR1 is SGHRS and CDR2 YFSETQ. Unmatched junction bases numbered 12, after V lost 1 base and J lost 6 bases. The CDR3 runs 16 residues. Input material: PBMCs or T cells enriched from blood (not recorded which). This TCR was sampled from a man in his forties or fifties who had recovered from COVID-19. The chain has TRBV5-1 and TRBJ1-1; 7 positions agree with TRBD1. The CDR3 region has the DNA TGCGCCAGCAGCTTGAATGGAGACGCCCAGGGGGCTGAAGCTTTCTTT. This encodes CASSLNGDAQGAEAFF.